The rows below give T cell receptor beta chains drawn from one sample of a study of T cell responses to AZD1222 COVID-19 vaccine. The data were produced by immunoSEQ multiplex PCR, yet TCRdb's version contains in-frame clones alone and is incomplete. The sample has over 110,000 clones, roughly nine tenths seen once. This specimen was peripheral blood, taken 28 days after the second AZD1222 dose. The receptors come from an adult who received the AZD1222 COVID-19 vaccine. Each CDR3 is given with its conserved first and last residue. Each record gives: clone size, V gene, J gene, D gene, CDR3 protein, CDR3 DNA. D genes are given only for firm matches. Some rows have no size entry. The others give once, few or many, or a class for an expanded clone.

abundance: -; v_gene: TRBV19; j_gene: TRBJ1-2; d_gene: -; CDR3aa: CASSMKERAYGYTF; CDR3nt: TGTGCCAGTAGTATGAAGGAGCGCGCCTATGGCTACACCTTC
abundance: -; v_gene: TRBV5-4; j_gene: TRBJ1-2; d_gene: TRBD1; CDR3aa: CASSLGGGGDGYTF; CDR3nt: TGTGCCAGCAGCTTGGGAGGGGGCGGGGATGGCTACACCTTC
abundance: -; v_gene: TRBV29-1; j_gene: TRBJ1-5; d_gene: TRBD1; CDR3aa: CSVTEDRADQPQHF; CDR3nt: TGCAGCGTTACCGAGGACAGGGCGGATCAGCCCCAGCATTTT
abundance: -; v_gene: TRBV19; j_gene: TRBJ1-1; d_gene: -; CDR3aa: CASSSTGMNTEAFF; CDR3nt: TGTGCCAGTAGTTCAACGGGAATGAACACTGAAGCTTTCTTT
abundance: -; v_gene: TRBV6-1; j_gene: TRBJ1-4; d_gene: TRBD1; CDR3aa: CASSDLDRPNEKLFF; CDR3nt: TGTGCCAGCAGTGATTTGGACAGGCCTAATGAAAAACTGTTTTTT
abundance: once; v_gene: TRBV7-8; j_gene: TRBJ2-1; d_gene: -; CDR3aa: CASSPGTYNEQFF; CDR3nt: TGTGCCAGCTCCCCCGGTACCTACAATGAGCAGTTCTTC
abundance: -; v_gene: TRBV7-9; j_gene: TRBJ2-7; d_gene: -; CDR3aa: CASSQDGLSYEQYF; CDR3nt: TGTGCCAGCAGCCAGGACGGGCTTTCCTACGAGCAGTACTTC
abundance: -; v_gene: TRBV6-6; j_gene: TRBJ2-2; d_gene: -; CDR3aa: CASAGFPGELFF; CDR3nt: TGTGCCAGCGCGGGGTTCCCCGGGGAGCTGTTTTTT
abundance: -; v_gene: TRBV19; j_gene: TRBJ1-1; d_gene: -; CDR3aa: CASSMGGPITEAFF; CDR3nt: TGTGCCAGTAGTATGGGAGGGCCTATCACTGAAGCTTTCTTT
abundance: -; v_gene: TRBV20-1; j_gene: TRBJ1-1; d_gene: -; CDR3aa: CSAREQIEAFF; CDR3nt: TGCAGTGCTAGAGAGCAGATTGAAGCTTTCTTT
abundance: -; v_gene: TRBV6-5; j_gene: TRBJ1-1; d_gene: TRBD1; CDR3aa: CASNRVQGITEAFF; CDR3nt: TGTGCCAGCAACAGAGTACAGGGGATCACTGAAGCTTTCTTT
abundance: -; v_gene: TRBV10-3; j_gene: TRBJ2-7; d_gene: TRBD1; CDR3aa: CAISGTGPYEQYF; CDR3nt: TGTGCCATTTCCGGGACAGGGCCCTACGAGCAGTACTTC
abundance: -; v_gene: TRBV10-3; j_gene: TRBJ1-2; d_gene: TRBD1; CDR3aa: CATRDSRANYGYTF; CDR3nt: TGTGCCACCCGGGACAGTAGGGCTAACTATGGCTACACCTTC
abundance: -; v_gene: TRBV5-4; j_gene: TRBJ2-3; d_gene: TRBD2; CDR3aa: CASSLGTSGKSTDTQYF; CDR3nt: TGTGCCAGCAGCTTGGGGACTAGCGGTAAGAGCACAGATACGCAGTATTTT
abundance: -; v_gene: TRBV18; j_gene: TRBJ2-3; d_gene: -; CDR3aa: CASSPGGTTDTQYF; CDR3nt: TGTGCCAGCTCACCGGGGGGCACCACAGATACGCAGTATTTT
abundance: -; v_gene: TRBV10-3; j_gene: TRBJ1-1; d_gene: -; CDR3aa: CAISESVSMNTEAFF; CDR3nt: TGTGCCATCAGTGAGTCGGTCAGTATGAACACTGAAGCTTTCTTT
abundance: -; v_gene: TRBV6-1; j_gene: TRBJ2-3; d_gene: TRBD2; CDR3aa: CASSGTSGGYTDTQYF; CDR3nt: TGTGCCAGCAGTGGGACTAGCGGGGGGTACACAGATACGCAGTATTTT
abundance: -; v_gene: TRBV10-2; j_gene: TRBJ2-3; d_gene: -; CDR3aa: CASSDGGTQYF; CDR3nt: TGCGCCAGCAGTGACGGAGGTACGCAGTATTTT
abundance: -; v_gene: TRBV25-1; j_gene: TRBJ2-7; d_gene: -; CDR3aa: CASSEEVYEQYF; CDR3nt: TGTGCCAGCAGTGAAGAGGTCTACGAGCAGTACTTC
abundance: -; v_gene: TRBV6-2/TRBV6-3; j_gene: TRBJ1-4; d_gene: -; CDR3aa: CASSYSIGAGGEKLFF; CDR3nt: TGTGCCAGCAGTTACTCGATAGGGGCGGGTGGTGAAAAACTGTTTTTT
abundance: -; v_gene: TRBV19; j_gene: TRBJ2-5; d_gene: TRBD1; CDR3aa: CASSRGRGSEETQYF; CDR3nt: TGTGCCAGTAGTAGGGGCAGGGGGTCAGAAGAGACCCAGTACTTC
abundance: once; v_gene: TRBV3-1/TRBV3-2; j_gene: TRBJ1-4; d_gene: -; CDR3aa: CASSRVSGFNEKLFF; CDR3nt: TGTGCCAGCAGCCGAGTATCAGGGTTCAATGAAAAACTGTTTTTT
abundance: once; v_gene: TRBV7-8; j_gene: TRBJ2-2; d_gene: -; CDR3aa: CASKNPGELFF; CDR3nt: TGTGCCAGTAAGAATCCCGGGGAGCTGTTTTTT
abundance: -; v_gene: TRBV4-3; j_gene: TRBJ1-1; d_gene: -; CDR3aa: CASSHVPPSNTEAFF; CDR3nt: TGCGCCAGCAGCCACGTCCCACCATCGAACACTGAAGCTTTCTTT
abundance: -; v_gene: TRBV25-1; j_gene: TRBJ1-2; d_gene: -; CDR3aa: CASSEYKQGQGYTF; CDR3nt: TGTGCCAGCAGTGAATATAAGCAGGGTCAAGGCTACACCTTC
abundance: -; v_gene: TRBV19; j_gene: TRBJ1-4; d_gene: -; CDR3aa: CASSSPGGVREKLFF; CDR3nt: TGTGCCAGTAGTAGCCCTGGGGGAGTTCGGGAAAAACTGTTTTTT
abundance: -; v_gene: TRBV9; j_gene: TRBJ1-2; d_gene: -; CDR3aa: CASSVRGDYGYTF; CDR3nt: TGTGCCAGCAGCGTAAGGGGAGACTATGGCTACACCTTC
abundance: -; v_gene: TRBV30; j_gene: TRBJ2-1; d_gene: TRBD2; CDR3aa: CAWGPPPTSGSSHEQFF; CDR3nt: TGTGCCTGGGGCCCACCTCCGACTAGCGGGAGTTCTCATGAGCAGTTCTTC
abundance: -; v_gene: TRBV28; j_gene: TRBJ1-5; d_gene: -; CDR3aa: CASSSTRQFSNQPQHF; CDR3nt: TGTGCCAGCAGTTCGACGAGACAGTTTAGCAATCAGCCCCAGCATTTT
abundance: -; v_gene: TRBV28; j_gene: TRBJ1-2; d_gene: -; CDR3aa: CASSGRGVANYGYTF; CDR3nt: TGTGCCAGCAGTGGAAGAGGGGTAGCTAACTATGGCTACACCTTC
abundance: -; v_gene: TRBV2; j_gene: TRBJ1-2; d_gene: -; CDR3aa: CASSVRDGYTF; CDR3nt: TGTGCCAGCAGTGTAAGGGACGGCTACACCTTC
abundance: -; v_gene: TRBV9; j_gene: TRBJ2-7; d_gene: -; CDR3aa: CASSVDEGAYEQYF; CDR3nt: TGTGCCAGCAGCGTAGATGAGGGGGCCTACGAGCAGTACTTC
abundance: -; v_gene: TRBV6-5; j_gene: TRBJ2-1; d_gene: -; CDR3aa: CASSPPGASYNEQFF; CDR3nt: TGTGCCAGCAGTCCCCCGGGGGCCTCCTACAATGAGCAGTTCTTC